This T cell receptor beta chain was sequenced in a study of Graves' ophthalmopathy and Graves' hyperthyroidism (dated 2018 in TCRdb). About the full investigation: Stable hyperthyroidism was defined as no progression to ophthalmopathy within 18 months of follow-up. To explore V-J signatures distinguishing ophthalmopathy from hyperthyroidism, a discovery set of under 110 patients (fewer than 45 ophthalmopathy, 55 to 60 stable hyperthyroidism) was enrolled. The independent validation cohort included about 19 hyperthyroidism patients plus 17 patients who later progressed from hyperthyroidism to ophthalmopathy. Following sample collection, hyperthyroidism patients were given methimazole at a starting dose of 30 mg daily, and ophthalmopathy patients were given high-dose intravenous methylprednisolone. In five or six hyperthyroidism patients, the T-cell repertoires found in thyroid tissue were compared with those found in blood. To tell Graves' ophthalmopathy apart from Graves' hyperthyroidism, and to predict which patients would progress to ophthalmopathy, the study relied on TCR beta repertoire signatures. In total, approximately 130 blood samples were TCR-sequenced: 40 to 45 ophthalmopathy, 80 or so hyperthyroidism and approximately 17 hyperthyroidism-to-ophthalmopathy patients. Paper-wide results and their limitations: In cross-validation, the 13-signature model distinguished ophthalmopathy from stable hyperthyroidism with about 89% sensitivity and 81.08% specificity, while in the test set the corresponding values were around 79% and 71%. Most of the expanded thyroid clonotypes with a frequency above 0.001 were also detected in blood, and it was suggested that the thyroid immune response may be reflected by blood repertoires. In validation, the model predicted ophthalmopathy progression with roughly 68% sensitivity and around 72% specificity; some twelve predicted patients were CT-confirmed with GO in a median of approximately 6.5 months. No statistical method was used to predetermine the sample size, and group allocation was not hidden from the investigators.

Hyperthyroidism patients were newly diagnosed, were aged 18 to 65 years, and had a disease duration under 2 months. Patients were excluded if they had other autoimmune diseases, uncontrolled infections, pregnancy or lactation. Diagnosis relied on clinical symptoms, serum thyroxine, TRAb, thyroid ultrasound and orbital computed tomography. Total RNA was extracted using Trizol reagent, and RNA quality was checked on an Agilent 2100 Bioanalyzer. CDR1 and CDR2 were assigned from the germline V gene as LGHNA and YSLEER. The trim is 2 bases for V and 2 bases for J, with a gap of 6 bases between the germline ends. The cysteine opens and the phenylalanine closes a CDR3 of 14 amino acids. Of all the DNA, just the CDR3 is kept, 42 bases in frame from base 1. This clonotype was seen only a few times. This clone's antigen is unknown. No much larger clonotype is one base removed from it; base qualities were not supplied.

For repertoire sequencing, the TCR beta CDR3 regions were amplified from RNA transcripts. A first-round RT-PCR used HTBI primers with the Qiagen OneStep RT-PCR kit, followed by a second-round multiplex PCR, size selection and purification. The libraries underwent paired-end sequencing with 100 bp reads on an Illumina HiSeq2000. On the study's bioinformatics: SOAPnuke was used to process the reads, throwing out any read that had adapters, had uncalled bases, had a mean Phred below 15, or lacked an exact constant-primer or identifier match. COPE v1.2.5 was used to merge high-quality paired reads. Unique nucleotide sequences were defined as clonotypes and aligned to IMGT TRB V, D and J references using MiTCR v1.1. The analysis was limited to V-J combinations with a frequency above 0.0001, which together covered over 98% of repertoires. A TCR clonal expansion and chaos score per V-J combination was defined as the ratio of F50 clonal expansion to chaos observed in the TCRdist matrix. Welch's t-statistics and random forest were used to narrow the features down to over ten V-J combinations, which were then fed into a naive Bayes classifier. The Morisita-Horn index was used to measure how similar the thyroid and blood repertoires were. TCRdb trimmed the raw reads at Q25, called clones with MiXCR and kept productive beta chains. Rows matching on CDR3 protein sequence are summarized as one entry with the most common DNA and genes. These V and J calls are TCRdb output, not the study's own analysis. Present in this sample are about 1.2 million distinct CDR3 sequences, about 35% of which were seen just once. The biggest ten clones account for approximately 10% of the sample.

The clonotype comes from an adult man with Graves' hyperthyroidism. The chain employs TRBV4-3 and TRBJ2-2; perhaps TRBD1 is the D gene, with 5 bases matching. Sequenced: peripheral blood or thyroid tissue (not recorded which). DNA sequence: TGCGCCAGCAGCCAACAGGGTAACACCGGGGAGCTGTTTTTT. This yields the protein CASSQQGNTGELFF.